The 8 T cell receptor beta chains presented below share a single source sample, sequenced in a study of shared clonotypes between healthy human individuals. Only in-frame clones appear in the TCRdb table, and some are missing; sequencing was by immunoSEQ multiplex PCR. The data show 2.5 million or so clones, roughly nine tenths seen once. Material for sequencing was naive CD4+ T cells sorted from blood. Subset defined: CD45RA+ positively selected. These TCRs come from a man aged 18 to 29 in good health.

CDR3 nucleotide sequence: TGCGCCAGCAGGGCAGTCCCTAGCACAGATACGCAGTATTTT. Translated: CASRAVPSTDTQYF. The chain joins TRBV5-1 to TRBJ2-3; D unclear. The V end lost 5 bases, the J end lost 0 bases, and 10 bases lay between the germline ends. This CDR3 is built from 14 residues. Germline CDR1 SGHRS, CDR2 YFSETQ. Filled out from reference TRBV5-1 and TRBJ2-3, the complete variable domain reads KAGVTQTPRYLIKTRGQQVTLSCSPISGHRSVSWYQQTPGQGLQFLFEYFSETQRNKGNFPGRFSGRQFSNSRSEMNVSTLELGDSALYLCASRAVPSTDTQYFGPGTRLTVL.

With regard to this clone: Other DNA variants within this sample encode the same CDR3. The chain employs TRBV18 and TRBJ2-7; 9 nucleotides match TRBD1. Germline CDR1 KGHSH, CDR2 LQKENI. CDR3 length: 14 amino acids. Trimming removed 3 bases from V and 4 bases from J; junction bases left unmatched: 4. In nucleotides, the CDR3 is TGTGCCAGCTCACCGAGGACAGGGGCTTACGAGCAGTACTTC. Translated, it gives CASSPRTGAYEQYF.

In DNA, the CDR3 is TGTGCCATCAGGGGGACAGCTAACTATGGCTACACCTTC. This sequence encodes CAIRGTANYGYTF. This rearrangement joins TRBV10-3 to TRBJ1-2, with TRBD1 matching over 7 bases. With V trimmed by 6 bases and J by 0 bases, 1 base remained unmatched. The CDR3 consists of 13 residues. Germline CDR1 reads ENHRY; CDR2 reads SYGVKD.

Points on this clone: Additional DNA sequences in this sample encode the identical CDR3. The CDR3 nucleotides are TGTGCCAGTAGTATATCAGGGGAATATGGCTACACCTTC. Its translation is CASSISGEYGYTF. The rearrangement links TRBV19 to TRBJ1-2, with a weak D call TRBD1 (6 bases). Germline CDR1 LNHDA, CDR2 SQIVND (reference sequence). The CDR3 has 13 amino acids. Deletions cut 2 bases from V and 5 bases from J, with 9 bases between.

The genes are TRBV10-3 and TRBJ2-7; no definite D call. This CDR3 is built from 15 residues. Deletions cut 0 bases from V and 0 bases from J, with 9 bases between. Germline V gene data show CDR1 as ENHRY and CDR2 as SYGVKD. The CDR3 coding sequence is TGTGCCATCAGTGAGTCTTTCGGCAGCTCCTACGAGCAGTACTTC. It specifies CAISESFGSSYEQYF.

The chain links TRBV12-2 to TRBJ1-2. TRBV12-2 is shown as a pseudogene. The CDR3 is 14 amino acids. The CDR3 nucleotides read TGTGCAAGTCGCTTTATGCGGGGATACTATGGCTACACCTTC. It is translated as CASRFMRGYYGYTF.

V is TRBV10-3 and J is TRBJ2-7; D not certain. Trimming stripped 5 bases from V and 3 bases from J, with 17 bases between. This CDR3 is built from 15 residues. Germline CDR1 ENHRY, CDR2 SYGVKD. The CDR3 DNA sequence: TGTGCCATCAGTCCCGGGCTGACACGTAACTACGAGCAGTACTTC. Its protein product is CAISPGLTRNYEQYF.

The chain combines TRBV5-1 with TRBJ2-5; 8 bases are a match to TRBD1. The CDR3 runs to 16 residues. Losses at the gene ends were 4 bases for V and 5 bases for J; bases not matched to a gene: 13. Germline CDR1 reads SGHRS; CDR2 reads YFSETQ. The CDR3 is CASSPYPGTGSETQYF. For the CDR3, the DNA is TGCGCCAGCAGCCCCTACCCCGGGACAGGTAGCGAGACCCAGTACTTC.